Following are 18 T cell receptor beta chains from one sample sequenced in a study of T cells after yellow fever vaccination. In TCRdb, the 5' RACE reads were re-called with MiXCR into one record per CDR3 protein. Of fewer than 350,000 distinct CDR3 sequences listed, approximately 3.8% were seen once; the top ten hold about 25%. The specimen was PBMCs, collected on the day of the yellow fever booster vaccination. The receptor set was obtained from a man aged 18 to 35 who received the YFV17D yellow fever vaccine.

This clonotype has only a few counts. The chain links TRBV5-6 to TRBJ2-1; D may correspond to TRBD1 or TRBD2 (5 bases each). CDR3 length: 15 residues. Trimming cost V 2 bases and J 3 bases, with 12 bases left between them. Germline V CDR1 and CDR2: SGHDT, YYEEEE. The CDR3 sequence is CASSFRDDLYNEQFF. CDR3 DNA: TGTGCCAGCAGCTTCCGGGACGACCTCTACAATGAGCAGTTCTTC.

As concerns this clonotype: An end of the junction does not agree with germline; a read error may underlie this. V is TRBV6-4 and J is TRBJ2-3; D possibly matches TRBD1 or TRBD2 (5 bases each). CDR3 length: 13 residues. Germline CDR1 and CDR2: MRHNA and SNTAGT. CDR3 DNA: TGTGCCTGCAGTGAGGGGAGCTCAGATACGCAGTATTTT. Amino acids: CACSEGSSDTQYF.

The V gene is TRBV4-3, the J gene TRBJ1-6; D remains unclear. Trimming shortened V by 1 base and J by 10 bases, and 11 bases separated the two germline ends. Germline V gene lookup returns CDR1 LGHNA and CDR2 YSLEER. The CDR3 covers 14 residues. The CDR3 here is CASSQVFRVSPLHF. The CDR3 region has the DNA TGCGCCAGCAGCCAAGTGTTTAGGGTATCACCCCTCCACTTT.

The V call is TRBV5-1, the J call TRBJ1-1; 9 nucleotides match TRBD1. Germline CDR1 is SGHRS and CDR2 is YFSETQ. The V segment lost 4 bases and the J segment 4 bases; nucleotides outside the gene matches: 11. This CDR3 spans 16 amino acids. The CDR3 loop reads CASSPTAKTGGTEAFF. As DNA, the CDR3 is TGCGCCAGCAGCCCAACCGCCAAGACAGGGGGCACTGAAGCTTTCTTT.

This clonotype appeared a few times. This chain connects TRBV7-9 to TRBJ2-1; TRBD1 aligns across 10 bases. Germline V gives CDR1 SEHNR, CDR2 FQNEAQ (reference sequence). Trimming cost V 5 bases and J 8 bases; bases outside gene matches: 9. The CDR3 has 15 amino acids. The chain's CDR3 is CASSVTGGAYDEQFF. CDR3 bases: TGTGCCAGCAGCGTGACAGGGGGCGCGTATGATGAGCAGTTCTTC.

At least ten counts were recorded for this clonotype. The chain has TRBV29-1 and TRBJ2-5, with D perhaps TRBD2 (5 bases). The germline gives CDR1 SQVTM, CDR2 ANQGSEA. V was pared by 3 bases and J by 4 bases, with 12 bases between. The CDR3 extends over 13 amino acids. CDR3 DNA sequence: TGCAGCGTTGACCTTCGGGGAGCAGAGACCCAGTACTTC. It yields the protein CSVDLRGAETQYF.

The rearrangement uses TRBV7-9 and TRBJ1-2; D unresolved. From germline, CDR1 is SEHNR and CDR2 FQNEAQ (reference sequence). V lost 3 bases, J lost 6 bases, and 17 bases lay in between. The CDR3 length is 15 residues. The CDR3 loop reads CASSLTEPTPNGYTF. The CDR3 coding sequence is TGTGCCAGCAGCTTGACGGAGCCTACACCCAATGGCTACACCTTC.

The sample holds a few counts of this clonotype. The V gene is TRBV20-1, the J gene TRBJ2-5; D is uncertain. CDR1 and CDR2 (germline): DFQATT, SNEGSKA (reference sequence). V was pared by 4 bases and J by 5 bases, with 5 bases between. This CDR3 contains 10 residues. The CDR3 DNA follows: TGCAGTGCTAAGACGGAGACCCAGTACTTC. Translation: CSAKTETQYF.

This clonotype was counted many times. The chain uses TRBV5-1 and TRBJ1-1, with 7 positions matching TRBD1. The ends lost 4 bases at V and 1 base at J; junction bases unmatched: 7. This CDR3 has 15 amino acids. From germline, CDR1 is SGHRS and CDR2 YFSETQ. This CDR3 is CASSRDRGGNTEAFF. As DNA, the CDR3 is TGCGCCAGCAGCAGGGACAGAGGAGGGAACACTGAAGCTTTCTTT.

The chain uses TRBV5-1 and TRBJ1-1, with no clear D. The CDR3 totals 11 residues. Germline V gene lookup returns CDR1 SGHRS and CDR2 YFSETQ. Trimming took 6 bases from V and 7 from J, leaving 10 bases between them. CDR3 sequence: CASTSSREAFF. For the CDR3, the DNA is TGCGCCAGCACCTCTTCACGTGAAGCTTTCTTT.

This clonotype appeared a few times. The chain couples TRBV20-1 to TRBJ2-5; D may be TRBD1 (7 bases). Germline-derived CDR1 and CDR2 are DFQATT and SNEGSKA (reference sequence). The CDR3 is made up of 13 amino acids. With 3 bases removed from V and 4 bases from J, the gap between germline ends came to 12 bases. The DNA for the CDR3 is TGCAGTGCTAGTTCAGGGGGGACAGAGACCCAGTACTTC. Encoded protein: CSASSGGTETQYF.

This clonotype was observed many times. The V call is TRBV6-5, the J call TRBJ2-7; tentatively, D is TRBD1 (9 bases). CDR1 MNHEY and CDR2 SVGAGI come from the germline V gene. The CDR3 length is 16 residues. V lost 4 bases to trimming and J lost 4 bases, with 20 bases between them. The CDR3 sequence: CASSFLTGGGGYEQYF. CDR3 DNA: TGTGCCAGCAGTTTCCTAACAGGGGGCGGGGGGTACGAGCAGTACTTC.

In its sample, this clonotype was seen a few times. The chain uses TRBV7-7 and TRBJ2-5; a weak D match, TRBD2 (5 bases). V lost 1 base and J lost 1, with 13 bases in between. Germline V lookup: CDR1 SSHAT, CDR2 FNYEAQ (reference sequence). The CDR3 is made up of 16 amino acids. CDR3 sequence reads: CASSLGGSMGQETQYF. DNA for the CDR3: TGTGCCAGCAGCTTAGGAGGGTCCATGGGCCAAGAGACCCAGTACTTC.

This clonotype was counted many times. The chain uses TRBV2 and TRBJ2-7; a possible D gene is TRBD2 (5 bases). CDR3 length equals 13 residues. Trimming pared 6 bases from V and 3 bases from J, leaving 12 bases between. CDR1 is SNHLY and CDR2 is FYNNEI in the germline V gene. This CDR3 is CASSLGRDYEQYF. The CDR3 DNA reads TGTGCCAGCAGCCTCGGACGGGACTACGAGCAGTACTTC. Full variable domain (rest looked up from reference TRBV2 and TRBJ2-7): EPEVTQTPSHQVTQMGQEVILRCVPISNHLYFYWYRQILGQKVEFLVSFYNNEISEKSEIFDDQFSVERPDGSNFTLKIRSTKLEDSAMYFCASSLGRDYEQYFGPGTRLTVT.

This clonotype has a count of ten or more. This chain uses TRBV15 with TRBJ1-1, with 7 positions matching TRBD1. From germline, CDR1 is LNHNV and CDR2 YYDKDF (reference sequence). The CDR3 spans 15 residues. Germline trimming cut 3 bases from V and 2 bases from J; bases unmatched to any gene: 6. CDR3: CATSSRDRVNTEAFF. The DNA of the CDR3 is TGTGCCACCAGCAGTAGAGACAGGGTTAACACTGAAGCTTTCTTT. The full variable domain, rest sourced from reference TRBV15 and TRBJ1-1, is DAMVIQNPRYQVTQFGKPVTLSCSQTLNHNVMYWYQQKSSQAPKLLFHYYDKDFNNEADTPDNFQSRRPNTSFCFLDIRSPGLGDTAMYLCATSSRDRVNTEAFFGQGTRLTVV.

This clonotype was detected ten times or more. The chain uses TRBV27 and TRBJ1-2; 12 nucleotides match TRBD1. Trimming cost V 10 bases and J 0 bases; bases outside gene matches: 15. Germline CDR1 and CDR2: MNHEY and SMNVEV (reference sequence). The CDR3 sequence is 18 residues long. The CDR3 DNA is TGTGCCAACCAAAACCCCCTACGGGACAGGGGGCCTAACTATGGCTACACCTTC. Protein product: CANQNPLRDRGPNYGYTF.

In its sample, this clonotype was seen a few times. The chain is built from TRBV6-5 and TRBJ2-1, with D unresolved. V shed 7 bases and J shed 6 bases, with 22 bases lying between them. Germline lookup yields CDR1 MNHEY and CDR2 SVGAGI. The CDR3 length is 16 residues. The CDR3 here is CASTPTWTSVGNEQFF. The CDR3 nucleotides read TGTGCCAGCACCCCCACGTGGACCTCGGTCGGCAATGAGCAGTTCTTC.

This clonotype was observed at least ten times. V is TRBV5-1 and J is TRBJ2-7; 7 bases are shared with TRBD2. The CDR3 spans 11 residues. The J segment lost 4 bases and the V segment lost 8 bases, leaving 3 bases of the junction unmatched. Germline CDR1 SGHRS, CDR2 YFSETQ. The CDR3 DNA reads as TGCGCCAGACCGGGACTATACGAGCAGTACGTC. Residues: CARPGLYEQYV.